This T cell receptor (beta chain) was recorded in a study of cytomegalovirus exposure and HLA in healthy donors. Study conclusions and caveats: Cytomegalovirus association was assigned to approximately 160 TCR beta chains. Later on, an analysis found that several of the most significant clusters appeared to be linked to common viral pathogens, which included parvovirus B19.

Germline loops: CDR1 MNHNY, CDR2 SVGAGI (reference sequence). V shed 1 base and J shed 1 base, with 13 bases lying between them. The CDR3 totals 16 residues. PCR involved 60 Vbeta and 13 Jbeta primers. Assay used: immunoSEQ multiplex PCR; TCRdb lists only in-frame clones, some missing. The table lists approximately 130,000 clones, approximately 85% of them singletons. This clone was seen only once. Its antigen is as yet unknown. The gene calls are TRBV6-6 and TRBJ2-5; D may be TRBD1 (5 bases). Sequencing was done on a sample of PBMCs. This receptor was obtained from a woman aged 25 to 45 in good health and CMV-seropositive. The CDR3 sequence: CASSYWAAGFQETQYF. DNA for the CDR3: TGTGCCAGCAGTTACTGGGCGGCAGGGTTCCAAGAGACCCAGTACTTC.